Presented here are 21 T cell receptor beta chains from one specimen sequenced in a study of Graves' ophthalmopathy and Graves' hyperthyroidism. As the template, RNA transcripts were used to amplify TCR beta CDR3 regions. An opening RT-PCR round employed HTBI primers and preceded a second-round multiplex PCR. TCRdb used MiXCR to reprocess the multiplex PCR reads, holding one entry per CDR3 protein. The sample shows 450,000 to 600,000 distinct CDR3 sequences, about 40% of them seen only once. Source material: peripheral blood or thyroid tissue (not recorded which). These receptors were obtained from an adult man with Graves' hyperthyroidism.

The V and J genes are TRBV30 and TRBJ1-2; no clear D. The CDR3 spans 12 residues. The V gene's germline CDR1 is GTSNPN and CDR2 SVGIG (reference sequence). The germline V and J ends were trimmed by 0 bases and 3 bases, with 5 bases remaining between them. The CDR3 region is CAWSVWDYGYTF. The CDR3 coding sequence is TGTGCCTGGAGTGTATGGGACTATGGCTACACCTTC.

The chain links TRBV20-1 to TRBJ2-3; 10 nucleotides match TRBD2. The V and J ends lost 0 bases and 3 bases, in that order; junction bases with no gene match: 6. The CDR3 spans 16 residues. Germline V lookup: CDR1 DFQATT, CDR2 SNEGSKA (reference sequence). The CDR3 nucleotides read TGCAGTGCTAGAGATATACTAGCGGGGTTTACAGATACGCAGTATTTT. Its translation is CSARDILAGFTDTQYF.

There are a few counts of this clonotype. The CDR3 DNA follows: TGTGCCAGCAGGGACAGTTACACAGATACGCAGTATTTT. Translating gives CASRDSYTDTQYF. This chain connects TRBV25-1 to TRBJ2-3, with a tentative D call TRBD1 (6 bases). Trimming took 6 bases from V and 2 from J, leaving 9 bases between them. Germline values: CDR1 MGHDK, CDR2 SYGVNS. There are 13 residues in the CDR3.

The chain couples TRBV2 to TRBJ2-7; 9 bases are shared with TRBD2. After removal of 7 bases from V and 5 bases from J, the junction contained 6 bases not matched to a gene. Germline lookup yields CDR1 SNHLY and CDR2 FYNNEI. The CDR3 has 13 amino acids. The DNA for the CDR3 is TGTGCCAGCAAACGGCGGGAGGGGAACGAGCAGTACTTC. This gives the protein CASKRREGNEQYF.

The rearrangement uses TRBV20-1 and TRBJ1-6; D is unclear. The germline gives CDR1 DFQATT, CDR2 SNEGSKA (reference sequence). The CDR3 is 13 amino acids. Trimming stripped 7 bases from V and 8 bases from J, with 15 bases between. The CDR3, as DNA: TGCAGTGGCGAAGGATTGGGATATTCACCCCTCCACTTT. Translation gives CSGEGLGYSPLHF.

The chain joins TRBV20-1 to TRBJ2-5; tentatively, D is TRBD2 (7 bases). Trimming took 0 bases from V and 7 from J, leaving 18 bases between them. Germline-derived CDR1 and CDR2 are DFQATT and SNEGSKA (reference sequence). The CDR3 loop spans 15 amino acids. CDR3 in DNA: TGCAGTGCTAGAGATTTTGCGGGGGCGCGTGGGACCCAGTACTTC. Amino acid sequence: CSARDFAGARGTQYF.

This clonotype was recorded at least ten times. CDR3 coding DNA: TGTGCCAGCAGCGTAGCTTCGAGGGACGGGGAGCTGTTTTTT. Amino acids: CASSVASRDGELFF. V gene TRBV9 combines with J gene TRBJ2-2, with D possibly TRBD2 on 5 matching bases. Trimming shortened V by 0 bases and J by 7 bases, and 10 bases separated the two germline ends. Per the germline V gene, CDR1 is SGDLS and CDR2 is YYNGEE. The CDR3 covers 14 residues.

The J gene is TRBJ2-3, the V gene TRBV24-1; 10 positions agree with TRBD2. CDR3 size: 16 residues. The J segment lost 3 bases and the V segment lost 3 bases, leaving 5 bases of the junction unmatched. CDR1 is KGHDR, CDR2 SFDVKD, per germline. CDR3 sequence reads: CATSDRGLAETDTQYF. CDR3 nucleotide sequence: TGTGCCACCAGTGATCGCGGACTAGCGGAGACAGATACGCAGTATTTT.

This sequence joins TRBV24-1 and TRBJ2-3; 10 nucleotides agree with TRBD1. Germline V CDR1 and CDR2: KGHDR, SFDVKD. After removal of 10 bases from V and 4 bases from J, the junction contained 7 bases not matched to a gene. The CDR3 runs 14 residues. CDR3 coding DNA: TGTGCCACTACCGGGACAGGGGATTCAGATACGCAGTATTTT. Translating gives CATTGTGDSDTQYF.

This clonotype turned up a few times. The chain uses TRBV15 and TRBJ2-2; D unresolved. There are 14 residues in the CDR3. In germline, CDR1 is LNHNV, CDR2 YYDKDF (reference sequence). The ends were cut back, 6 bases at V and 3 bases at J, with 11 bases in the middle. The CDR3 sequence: CATRVGYDTGELFF. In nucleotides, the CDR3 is TGTGCCACCAGAGTGGGGTATGACACCGGGGAGCTGTTTTTT.

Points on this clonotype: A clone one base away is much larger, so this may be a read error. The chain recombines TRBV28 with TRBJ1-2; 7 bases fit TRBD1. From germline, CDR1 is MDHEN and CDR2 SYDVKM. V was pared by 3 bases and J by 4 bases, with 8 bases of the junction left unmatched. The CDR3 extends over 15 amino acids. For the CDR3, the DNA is TGTGCCAGCAGTTTGGGGACAGCTGGCCGCTATGGCTACACCTTC. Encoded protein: CASSLGTAGRYGYTF.

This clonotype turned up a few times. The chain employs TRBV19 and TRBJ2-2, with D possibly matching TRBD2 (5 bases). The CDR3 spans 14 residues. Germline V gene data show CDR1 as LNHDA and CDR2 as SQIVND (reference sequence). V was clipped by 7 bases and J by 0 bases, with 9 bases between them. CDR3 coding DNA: TGTGCCAGTAAAGACTATGCGAACACCGGGGAGCTGTTTTTT. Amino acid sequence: CASKDYANTGELFF. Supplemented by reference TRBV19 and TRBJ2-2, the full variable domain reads DGGITQSPKYLFRKEGQNVTLSCEQNLNHDAMYWYRQDPGQGLRLIYYSQIVNDFQKGDIAEGYSVSREKKESFPLTVTSAQKNPTAFYLCASKDYANTGELFFGEGSRLTVL.

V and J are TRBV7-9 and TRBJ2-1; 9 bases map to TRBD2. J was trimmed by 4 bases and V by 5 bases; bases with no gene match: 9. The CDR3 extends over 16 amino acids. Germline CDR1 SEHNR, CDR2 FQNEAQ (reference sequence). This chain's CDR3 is CASSPELSGRYNEQFF. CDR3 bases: TGTGCCAGCAGCCCCGAATTAAGCGGGAGGTACAATGAGCAGTTCTTC.

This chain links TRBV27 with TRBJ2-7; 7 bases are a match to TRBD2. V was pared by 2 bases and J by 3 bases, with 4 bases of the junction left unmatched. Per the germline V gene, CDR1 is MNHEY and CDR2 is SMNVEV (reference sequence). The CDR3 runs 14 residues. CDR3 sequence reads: CASSLREGLYEQYF. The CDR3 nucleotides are TGTGCCAGCAGTTTAAGGGAGGGCCTCTACGAGCAGTACTTC.

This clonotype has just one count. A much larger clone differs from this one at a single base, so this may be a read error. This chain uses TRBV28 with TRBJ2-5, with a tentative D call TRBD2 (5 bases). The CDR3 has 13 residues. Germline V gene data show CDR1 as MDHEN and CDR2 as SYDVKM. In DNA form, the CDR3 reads TGTGCCAGCAGACGGACTGCCCAACAGACCCAGTACTTC. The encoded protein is CASRRTAQQTQYF.

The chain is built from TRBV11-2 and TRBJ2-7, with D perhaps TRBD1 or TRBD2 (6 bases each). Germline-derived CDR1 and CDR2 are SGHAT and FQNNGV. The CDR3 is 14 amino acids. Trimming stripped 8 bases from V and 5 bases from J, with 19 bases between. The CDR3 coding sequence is TGTGCCAGCGGAGACAGGAGGGCCGAGCACGAGCAGTACTTC. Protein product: CASGDRRAEHEQYF.

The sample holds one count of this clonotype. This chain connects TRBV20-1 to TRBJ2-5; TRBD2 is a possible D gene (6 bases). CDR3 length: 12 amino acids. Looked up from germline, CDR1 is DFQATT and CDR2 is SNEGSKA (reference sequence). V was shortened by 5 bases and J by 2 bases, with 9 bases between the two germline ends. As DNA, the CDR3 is TGCAGTGCTGAGACTAGACAAGAGACCCAGTACTTC. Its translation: CSAETRQETQYF.

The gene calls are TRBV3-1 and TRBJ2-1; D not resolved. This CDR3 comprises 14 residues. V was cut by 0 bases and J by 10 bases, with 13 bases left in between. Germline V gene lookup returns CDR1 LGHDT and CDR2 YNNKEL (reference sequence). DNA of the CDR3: TGTGCCAGCAGCCAAGAGGGTCCCATGAGAGAGCAGTTCTTC. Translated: CASSQEGPMREQFF.

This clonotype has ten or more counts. The CDR3: CASSLNGGARETQYF. As DNA, the CDR3 is TGTGCCAGCAGCTTAAACGGAGGAGCAAGGGAGACCCAGTACTTC. This rearrangement joins TRBV7-3 to TRBJ2-5, with D tentatively TRBD2 (5 bases). Trimming left V 1 base short and J 5 bases short, with 14 bases between. The CDR3 totals 15 residues. Germline CDR1 reads SGHTA; CDR2 reads FQGTGA.

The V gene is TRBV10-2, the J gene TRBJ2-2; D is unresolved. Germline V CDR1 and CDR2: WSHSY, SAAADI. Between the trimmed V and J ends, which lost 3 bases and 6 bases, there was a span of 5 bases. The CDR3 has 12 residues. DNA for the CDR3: TGCGCCAGCAGTGAACAACCCGGGGAGCTGTTTTTT. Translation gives CASSEQPGELFF.

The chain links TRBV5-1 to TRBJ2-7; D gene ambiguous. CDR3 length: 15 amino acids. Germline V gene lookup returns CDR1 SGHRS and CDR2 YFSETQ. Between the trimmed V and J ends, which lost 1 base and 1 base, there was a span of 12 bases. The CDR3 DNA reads TGCGCCAGCAGCTTGACGGTAGGAGTATCCTACGAGCAGTACTTC. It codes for CASSLTVGVSYEQYF.